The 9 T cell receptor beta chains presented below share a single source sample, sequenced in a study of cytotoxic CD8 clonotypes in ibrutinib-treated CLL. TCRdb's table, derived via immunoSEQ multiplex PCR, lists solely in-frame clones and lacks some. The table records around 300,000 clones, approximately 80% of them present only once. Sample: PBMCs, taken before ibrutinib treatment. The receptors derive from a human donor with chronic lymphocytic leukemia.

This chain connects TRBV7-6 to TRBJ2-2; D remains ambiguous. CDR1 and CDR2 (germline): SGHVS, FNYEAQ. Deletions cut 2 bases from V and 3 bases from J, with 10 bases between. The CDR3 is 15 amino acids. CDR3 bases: TGTGCCAGCAGCTTATATGGCGAGGACACCGGGGAGCTGTTTTTT. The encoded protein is CASSLYGEDTGELFF.

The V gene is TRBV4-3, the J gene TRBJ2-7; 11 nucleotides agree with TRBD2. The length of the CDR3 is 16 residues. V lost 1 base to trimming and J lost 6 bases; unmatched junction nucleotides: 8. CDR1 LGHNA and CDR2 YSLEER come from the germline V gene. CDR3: CASSQANLAGGGEQYF. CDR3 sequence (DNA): TGCGCCAGCAGCCAAGCTAATCTAGCGGGAGGCGGCGAGCAGTACTTC.

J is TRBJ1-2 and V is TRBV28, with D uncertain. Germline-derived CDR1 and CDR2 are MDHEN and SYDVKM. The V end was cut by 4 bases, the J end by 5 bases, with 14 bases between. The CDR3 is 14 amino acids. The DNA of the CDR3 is TGTGCCAGCAGTTCAATAGATTCTTATTATGGCTACACCTTC. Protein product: CASSSIDSYYGYTF.

The CDR3 region is CASSEGLAGSDTQYF. The CDR3 DNA is TGTGCCAGCAGTGAAGGTCTAGCGGGTTCAGATACGCAGTATTTT. The chain is built from TRBV2 and TRBJ2-3, with 8 bases lining up with TRBD2. CDR1 is SNHLY, CDR2 FYNNEI, per germline. The J segment lost 4 bases and the V segment lost 1 base, leaving 4 bases of the junction unmatched. This CDR3 is 15 amino acids long. The complete variable domain, with remaining parts taken from reference TRBV2 and TRBJ2-3, reads EPEVTQTPSHQVTQMGQEVILRCVPISNHLYFYWYRQILGQKVEFLVSFYNNEISEKSEIFDDQFSVERPDGSNFTLKIRSTKLEDSAMYFCASSEGLAGSDTQYFGPGTRLTVL.

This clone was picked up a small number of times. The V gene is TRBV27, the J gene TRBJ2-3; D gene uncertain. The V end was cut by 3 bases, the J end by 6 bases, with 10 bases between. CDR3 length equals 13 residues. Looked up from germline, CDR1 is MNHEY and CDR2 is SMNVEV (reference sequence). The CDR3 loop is CASSFSGRDTQYF. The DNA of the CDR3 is TGTGCCAGCAGTTTCTCCGGCCGGGATACGCAGTATTTT.

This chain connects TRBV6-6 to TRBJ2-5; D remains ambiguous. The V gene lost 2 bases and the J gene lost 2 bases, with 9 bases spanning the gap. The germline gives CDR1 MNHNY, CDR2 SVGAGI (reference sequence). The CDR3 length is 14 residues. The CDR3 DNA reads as TGTGCCAGCAGTTACGGGCTTACACAAGAGACCCAGTACTTC. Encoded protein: CASSYGLTQETQYF.

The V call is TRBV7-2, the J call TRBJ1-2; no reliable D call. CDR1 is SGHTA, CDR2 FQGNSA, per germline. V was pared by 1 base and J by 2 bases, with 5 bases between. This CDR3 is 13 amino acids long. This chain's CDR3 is CASSLVTNYGYTF. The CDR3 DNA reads TGTGCCAGCAGCTTAGTTACCAACTATGGCTACACCTTC.

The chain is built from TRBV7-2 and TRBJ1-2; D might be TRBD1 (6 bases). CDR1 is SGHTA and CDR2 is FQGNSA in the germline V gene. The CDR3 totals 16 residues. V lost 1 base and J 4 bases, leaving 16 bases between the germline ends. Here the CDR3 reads CASSLGGPGPAYGYTF. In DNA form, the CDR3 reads TGTGCCAGCAGCTTAGGGGGGCCGGGACCCGCCTATGGCTACACCTTC.

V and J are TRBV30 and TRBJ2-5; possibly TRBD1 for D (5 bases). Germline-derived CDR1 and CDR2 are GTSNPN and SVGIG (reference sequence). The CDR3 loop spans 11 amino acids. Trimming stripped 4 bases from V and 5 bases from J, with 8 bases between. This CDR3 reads CAWNAGETQYF. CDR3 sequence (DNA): TGTGCCTGGAATGCAGGGGAGACCCAGTACTTC.